The sequence of this T cell receptor (beta chain) was determined in a study of identical twins. MiXCR, applied by TCRdb to the 5' RACE reads, yields one record per CDR3 protein. The sample shows approximately 350,000 distinct CDR3 sequences, 9% to 15% of them seen only once. V lost 6 bases and J lost 2; bases outside the gene matches: 25. This CDR3 comprises 22 residues. Germline values: CDR1 ENHRY, CDR2 SYGVKD. These data were also filed under a second study, of yellow fever vaccine responses in identical twins.

This receptor was identified in a woman between 18 and 30 years old in good health. V is TRBV10-3 and J is TRBJ2-1; 10 positions match TRBD2. The sequencing input was CD8+ T cells sorted from blood. Written as DNA, the CDR3 is TGTGCCATCAGCCCCCCCGCGATAGCGGGAGGAGCTCTTTTCCGCGCCTACAATGAGCAGTTCTTC. This gives the protein CAISPPAIAGGALFRAYNEQFF.